The table lists the clone carrying this T cell receptor beta chain with a few counts. Its antigen is not identified. CDR3 length: 18 amino acids. Germline CDR1 is SGHVS and CDR2 is FNYEAQ. As the template, RNA transcripts were used to amplify TCR beta CDR3 regions. HTBI primers served in a first-round RT-PCR, which a second-round multiplex PCR followed. TCRdb ran MiXCR on the multiplex PCR reads and lists one entry per CDR3 protein. Of around 520,000 distinct CDR3 sequences listed, approximately 37% are singletons. These data are taken from a study of Graves' ophthalmopathy and Graves' hyperthyroidism. Study context: Hyperthyroidism is called stable when no ophthalmopathy develops within 18 months of follow-up. Overall study results and limits: Discriminating ophthalmopathy from stable hyperthyroidism, a 13-signature model attained a sensitivity of approximately 90% and a specificity of around 81%.

The sequenced sample was peripheral blood or thyroid tissue (not recorded which). The clonotype originates from an adult man with Graves' hyperthyroidism. This chain links TRBV7-6 with TRBJ2-7; 8 nucleotides agree with TRBD1. The end of the DNA aligns better with TRBJ2-1, so the J call may be wrong. CDR3 in DNA: TGTGCCAGCAGCTTAGCTGGACAGGGCCTACGATTAAACAATGAGCAGTTCTTC. Translated, it gives CASSLAGQGLRLNNEQFF.